A single sample gave rise to the 9 T cell receptor beta chains below, sequenced in a study of CD8+ T cells in alopecia areata. As for treatment: oral pan-JAK inhibitor, 5-10 mg twice daily. Reverse transcription of extracted RNA yielded cDNA, which provided the sequencing template. Repertoires were generated with immunoSEQ multiplex PCR, while TCRdb's copy carries only in-frame clones and drops some. The data show tens of thousands of clones, with around 71% seen just once and 20% to 25% held by the top ten. Material: CD8+ T cells sorted from blood, obtained at week 4, from a patient treated with tofacitinib. All receptors come from a human donor with alopecia areata.

The chain combines TRBV4-1 with TRBJ2-3; possibly TRBD2 for D (7 bases). The CDR3 is 15 amino acids. Germline V CDR1 and CDR2: MGHRA, YSYEKL. V lost 0 bases, J lost 6 bases, and 13 bases lay in between. This chain's CDR3 is CASSQDPGGRDTQYF. In DNA, the CDR3 is TGCGCCAGCAGCCAAGACCCCGGGGGGCGCGATACGCAGTATTTT.

The chain recombines TRBV2 with TRBJ2-7; possible D gene TRBD1, 6 bases. Trimming left V 5 bases short and J 1 base short, with 18 bases between. CDR3 size: 16 residues. The V gene's germline CDR1 is SNHLY and CDR2 FYNNEI. CDR3 in DNA: TGTGCCAGCAGTACAAACCGGGACACTGTATCCTACGAGCAGTACTTC. Translating gives CASSTNRDTVSYEQYF. The full variable domain, with the rest looked up from reference TRBV2 and TRBJ2-7, is EPEVTQTPSHQVTQMGQEVILRCVPISNHLYFYWYRQILGQKVEFLVSFYNNEISEKSEIFDDQFSVERPDGSNFTLKIRSTKLEDSAMYFCASSTNRDTVSYEQYFGPGTRLTVT.

This chain connects TRBV30 to TRBJ2-3; tentatively, D is TRBD2 (5 bases). CDR1 GTSNPN and CDR2 SVGIG come from the germline V gene (reference sequence). Trimming took off 0 bases at V and 5 bases at J, with 6 bases between the two ends. The CDR3 has 12 amino acids. Here the CDR3 DNA reads TGTGCCTGGAGTGTCGGGAAAGATACGCAGTATTTT. Protein sequence: CAWSVGKDTQYF.

The rearrangement joins TRBV30 to TRBJ2-3, with D maybe TRBD1 (6 bases). V gave up 1 base and J gave up 0 bases, with 8 bases separating them. The germline gives CDR1 GTSNPN, CDR2 SVGIG (reference sequence). CDR3 length equals 14 residues. Here the CDR3 reads CAWSGGQSTDTQYF. The CDR3 region has the DNA TGTGCCTGGAGTGGCGGACAGAGCACAGATACGCAGTATTTT. The whole variable domain, remainder taken from reference TRBV30 and TRBJ2-3, is SQTIHQWPATLVQPVGSPLSLECTVEGTSNPNLYWYRQAAGRGLQLLFYSVGIGQISSEVPQNLSASRPQDRQFILSSKKLLLSDSGFYLCAWSGGQSTDTQYFGPGTRLTVL.

The chain has TRBV4-3 and TRBJ2-3; D is uncertain. Germline CDR1 LGHNA, CDR2 YSLEER. This CDR3 is built from 15 residues. V was clipped by 1 base and J by 2 bases, with 10 bases between them. The CDR3 region has the DNA TGCGCCAGCAGCCAAGGCTCAGTGATCACAGATACGCAGTATTTT. It is translated as CASSQGSVITDTQYF.

This chain links TRBV5-1 with TRBJ2-6; tentatively, D is TRBD1 or TRBD2 (7 bases each). CDR1 and CDR2 (germline): SGHRS, YFSETQ. This CDR3 is built from 19 residues. Trimming took 3 bases from V and 1 from J, leaving 20 bases between them. The CDR3 loop reads CASSSARGGSDSGANVLTF. CDR3 DNA sequence: TGCGCCAGCAGCTCCGCCAGGGGGGGCTCCGATTCTGGGGCCAACGTCCTGACTTTC.

The chain joins TRBV7-2 to TRBJ2-5, with TRBD2 matching over 8 bases. The CDR3 is 16 residues long. The germline CDR1 and CDR2 sequences are SGHTA and FQGNSA. V shed 4 bases, J shed 2 bases, and the junction held 9 bases outside the gene matches. CDR3 loop: CASSSIKLAEQETQYF. CDR3 coding DNA: TGTGCCAGCAGCTCTATAAAACTAGCGGAGCAAGAGACCCAGTACTTC.

A few counts support this clone. This rearrangement joins TRBV29-1 to TRBJ1-2; D gene unclear. This CDR3 has 12 amino acids. Germline-derived CDR1 and CDR2 are SQVTM and ANQGSEA. Between the trimmed V and J ends, which lost 4 bases and 6 bases, there was a span of 12 bases. The CDR3 DNA reads TGCAGCGTTGTGGGTTCAGCCCATGGCTACACCTTC. Residues: CSVVGSAHGYTF.

The rearrangement uses TRBV29-1 and TRBJ1-4; possible D gene TRBD1, 5 bases. V was cut by 0 bases and J by 8 bases, with 13 bases left in between. The germline V gene has CDR1 SQVTM and CDR2 ANQGSEA. The CDR3 has 14 amino acids. The CDR3: CSVEEAGSYEKLFF. In DNA, the CDR3 is TGCAGCGTTGAAGAGGCAGGGAGTTACGAAAAACTGTTTTTT.